One and the same sample provided the 21 T cell receptor beta chains below, sequenced in a study of beta chain features in type 1 diabetes. Study conclusions and caveats: Among all four CD4+ subsets, Type 1 diabetes patients had TCRB CDR3s that were moderately but significantly shorter.

Sequenced material consisted of expressed TCRB transcripts (all of the isolated RNA was reverse transcribed). Clones were read by immunoSEQ multiplex PCR, and TCRdb kept only the in-frame ones, dropping some. The profile shows some 640,000 clones, roughly 13% of them singletons. These receptors are not linked to any known antigen. The sequenced sample consisted of naive CD4+ T cells from blood. These receptor sequences come from a man aged 18 to 29 with type 1 diabetes.

The J gene is TRBJ2-1, the V gene TRBV18, with D unclear. Germline CDR1 reads KGHSH; CDR2 reads LQKENI. The CDR3 is made up of 13 amino acids. Trimming removed 2 bases from V and 8 bases from J, with 10 bases in between. The CDR3 reads CASSPSRVYEQFF. CDR3 bases: TGTGCCAGCTCACCATCAAGGGTGTATGAGCAGTTCTTC.

This clone was detected only a few times. This rearrangement joins TRBV28 to TRBJ1-6; 11 positions agree with TRBD1. V lost 6 bases, J lost 9 bases, and 7 bases stayed unmatched. The CDR3 is made up of 15 amino acids. The germline V gene encodes CDR1 MDHEN and CDR2 SYDVKM. The CDR3 reads CASSRRTGGLSPLHF. In nucleotides, the CDR3 is TGTGCCAGCAGCCGTAGGACAGGGGGCCTTTCACCCCTCCACTTT.

This clone has just a few counts. The gene calls are TRBV7-2 and TRBJ2-1, with D uncertain. The length of the CDR3 is 15 residues. V lost 6 bases, J lost 3 bases, and 15 bases lay in between. Per germline, CDR1 SGHTA and CDR2 FQGNSA. The CDR3: CASSFSQVHYNEQFF. CDR3 nucleotide sequence: TGTGCCAGCAGTTTCTCCCAGGTACACTACAATGAGCAGTTCTTC. Drawing the rest from reference TRBV7-2 and TRBJ2-1, the complete variable domain is GAGVSQSPSNKVTEKGKDVELRCDPISGHTALYWYRQSLGQGLEFLIYFQGNSAPDKSGLPSDRFSAERTGGSVSTLTIQRTQQEDSAVYLCASSFSQVHYNEQFFGPGTRLTVL.

The chain joins TRBV7-9 to TRBJ2-6; 11 bases are a match to TRBD1. The CDR3 is 19 residues long. V dropped 5 bases and J dropped 2; count of bases not matched to a gene: 11. CDR1 and CDR2 (germline): SEHNR, FQNEAQ (reference sequence). The CDR3: CASSARTGGAGPGANVLTF. Written as DNA, the CDR3 is TGTGCCAGCAGCGCGCGGACAGGGGGCGCAGGGCCTGGGGCCAACGTCCTGACTTTC. The whole variable domain, remainder taken from reference TRBV7-9 and TRBJ2-6, is DTGVSQNPRHKITKRGQNVTFRCDPISEHNRLYWYRQTLGQGPEFLTYFQNEAQLEKSRLLSDRFSAERPKGSFSTLEIQRTEQGDSAMYLCASSARTGGAGPGANVLTFGAGSRLTVL.

This clone was picked up a small number of times. This rearrangement joins TRBV15 to TRBJ1-6; no firm D call. V lost 1 base and J lost 9, with 10 bases in between. This CDR3 has 14 residues. Germline V gene lookup returns CDR1 LNHNV and CDR2 YYDKDF (reference sequence). CDR3 in amino acids: CATSRVEPGSPLHF. CDR3 nucleotides: TGTGCCACCAGCAGAGTAGAACCGGGTTCACCCCTCCACTTT.

This clone was found a few times. The rearrangement joins TRBV4-1 to TRBJ1-4; no firm D call. Trimming shortened V by 5 bases and J by 5 bases, and 15 bases separated the two germline ends. The CDR3 consists of 15 residues. Per the germline V gene, CDR1 is MGHRA and CDR2 is YSYEKL. CDR3 in DNA: TGCGCCAGCAGCACGACGGACCTCGTGAATGAAAAACTGTTTTTT. This translates into CASSTTDLVNEKLFF.

This clone was seen a handful of times. The chain has TRBV5-6 and TRBJ2-7; D is unresolved. Trimming took off 3 bases at V and 3 bases at J, with 13 bases between the two ends. The CDR3 length is 14 residues. Germline V gene sequence: CDR1 SGHDT, CDR2 YYEEEE. The CDR3 here is CASSSYTAYYEQYF. In nucleotides, the CDR3 is TGTGCCAGCAGCTCGTATACAGCTTACTACGAGCAGTACTTC.

This clone showed up just a few times. This chain joins TRBV5-1 and TRBJ2-1; 7 nucleotides match TRBD2. The germline CDR1 and CDR2 sequences are SGHRS and YFSETQ. The CDR3 runs 16 residues. Trimming took 4 bases from V and 4 from J; bases not matched to a gene: 11. CDR3 sequence: CASSRPRASGYNEQFF. The CDR3 region has the DNA TGCGCCAGCAGCCGACCTCGGGCTAGCGGATACAATGAGCAGTTCTTC.

This clone came up a few times. The chain joins TRBV2 to TRBJ2-1, with D perhaps TRBD1 or TRBD2 (5 bases each). The CDR3 is 15 residues long. Germline V CDR1 and CDR2: SNHLY, FYNNEI. V lost 7 bases and J 5 bases, leaving 18 bases between the germline ends. CDR3 in DNA: TGTGCCAGCAACTTCAGGAGGACACACGACAATGAGCAGTTCTTC. Its protein is CASNFRRTHDNEQFF. The full variable domain, in which reference TRBV2 and TRBJ2-1 provide the parts outside the CDR3, is EPEVTQTPSHQVTQMGQEVILRCVPISNHLYFYWYRQILGQKVEFLVSFYNNEISEKSEIFDDQFSVERPDGSNFTLKIRSTKLEDSAMYFCASNFRRTHDNEQFFGPGTRLTVL.

This clone was found a few times. The chain links TRBV18 to TRBJ1-5, with TRBD1 identical over 7 bases. In germline, CDR1 is KGHSH, CDR2 LQKENI. The CDR3 extends over 15 amino acids. Trimming took 2 bases from V and 3 from J; bases not matched to a gene: 4. CDR3 in amino acids: CASSPRDSYNQPQHF. As DNA, the CDR3 is TGTGCCAGCTCACCAAGGGACAGCTACAATCAGCCCCAGCATTTT.

V gene TRBV30 combines with J gene TRBJ2-5; D ambiguous. Trimming stripped 3 bases from V and 5 bases from J, with 10 bases between. This CDR3 is built from 12 residues. The germline CDR1 and CDR2 sequences are GTSNPN and SVGIG (reference sequence). The CDR3 spells CAWSLTPETQYF. The CDR3 region has the DNA TGTGCCTGGAGCCTCACCCCGGAGACCCAGTACTTC.

Concerning this clone itself: The sample carries other DNA sequences with the same CDR3. V gene TRBV25-1 combines with J gene TRBJ1-6; 7 nucleotides align to TRBD1. CDR1 and CDR2 from the germline V gene are MGHDK and SYGVNS. The CDR3 length is 14 residues. Germline trimming cut 8 bases from V and 0 bases from J; bases unmatched to any gene: 1. The CDR3 here is CASRDSSYNSPLHF. The CDR3 nucleotides read TGTGCCAGCCGGGACAGCTCCTATAATTCACCCCTCCACTTT.

The chain employs TRBV30 and TRBJ1-1; D uncertain. V was clipped by 5 bases and J by 3 bases, with 13 bases between them. The CDR3 loop spans 13 amino acids. Germline CDR1 is GTSNPN and CDR2 is SVGIG (reference sequence). In DNA, the CDR3 is TGTGCCTGGTCGACTTATCGAGACACTGAAGCTTTCTTT. Residues: CAWSTYRDTEAFF.

The V call is TRBV2, the J call TRBJ1-2; tentatively, D is TRBD1 (5 bases). V shed 6 bases and J shed 2 bases, with 10 bases lying between them. Germline CDR1 SNHLY, CDR2 FYNNEI. The CDR3 runs to 13 residues. The DNA for the CDR3 is TGTGCCAGCAGAGACAGTTCGAACTATGGCTACACCTTC. This sequence encodes CASRDSSNYGYTF.

This clone was seen more than once but under ten times. V usage is TRBV15 and J usage is TRBJ1-1; TRBD1 aligns across 9 bases. The CDR3 covers 17 residues. CDR1 LNHNV and CDR2 YYDKDF come from the germline V gene (reference sequence). With V trimmed by 5 bases and J by 5 bases, 15 bases remained unmatched. The CDR3: CATSASGQGIPGTEAFF. The DNA for the CDR3 is TGTGCCACCAGCGCTTCGGGACAGGGCATCCCGGGGACTGAAGCTTTCTTT.

The genes are TRBV2 and TRBJ2-3; the D gene is possibly TRBD2 (6 bases). This CDR3 contains 15 residues. Per germline, CDR1 SNHLY and CDR2 FYNNEI. Trimming cost V 4 bases and J 7 bases, with 18 bases left between them. The CDR3 reads CASSGFSGETNTQYF. CDR3 sequence (DNA): TGTGCCAGCAGTGGCTTTTCGGGAGAGACGAATACGCAGTATTTT.

The table lists this clone with a few counts. V usage is TRBV18 and J usage is TRBJ1-2; 11 nucleotides agree with TRBD1. V shed 1 base, J shed 8 bases, and the junction held 3 bases outside the gene matches. Germline assignment: CDR1 KGHSH and CDR2 LQKENI. The CDR3 totals 14 residues. In DNA form, the CDR3 reads TGTGCCAGCTCACCACAGGACAGGGGGCGAGGCTACACCTTC. Encoded protein: CASSPQDRGRGYTF. Using reference TRBV18 and TRBJ1-2 for the parts outside the CDR3, the full variable domain is NAGVMQNPRHLVRRRGQEARLRCSPMKGHSHVYWYRQLPEEGLKFMVYLQKENIIDESGMPKERFSAEFPKEGPSILRIQQVVRGDSAAYFCASSPQDRGRGYTFGSGTRLTVV.

This clone has just a few counts. The rearrangement links TRBV7-3 to TRBJ2-3; 7 nucleotides match TRBD2. The CDR3 covers 14 residues. Germline V gives CDR1 SGHTA, CDR2 FQGTGA. Trimming at V came to 5 bases and at J to 6 bases, leaving 8 bases not matched to a gene. CDR3 nucleotide sequence: TGTGCCAGCAGCCCGACCGGGACTACCGATACGCAGTATTTT. Amino acid sequence: CASSPTGTTDTQYF.

A few counts support this clone. The gene calls are TRBV6-6 and TRBJ2-5; the D is unclear. Looked up from germline, CDR1 is MNHNY and CDR2 is SVGAGI (reference sequence). Trimming took 5 bases from V and 3 from J, leaving 4 bases between them. This CDR3 is 11 amino acids long. The CDR3 sequence: CASSREETQYF. Here the CDR3 DNA reads TGTGCCAGCAGTCGGGAAGAGACCCAGTACTTC.

This clone was seen only a few times. The V gene is TRBV7-2, the J gene TRBJ2-7; D is undetermined. The CDR3 extends over 14 amino acids. V was clipped by 1 base and J by 4 bases, with 11 bases between them. Germline values: CDR1 SGHTA, CDR2 FQGNSA. The CDR3 sequence is CASSLVINWYEQYF. In DNA, the CDR3 is TGTGCCAGCAGCTTAGTCATTAATTGGTACGAGCAGTACTTC.

This clone showed up just a few times. The chain couples TRBV7-6 to TRBJ1-4; perhaps TRBD1 as D (5 bases). V lost 0 bases and J 8 bases, leaving 10 bases between the germline ends. Germline V lookup: CDR1 SGHVS, CDR2 FNYEAQ. The CDR3 loop spans 14 amino acids. CDR3 sequence: CASSLAPQGEKLFF. Here the CDR3 DNA reads TGTGCCAGCAGCTTAGCTCCCCAGGGAGAAAAACTGTTTTTT.